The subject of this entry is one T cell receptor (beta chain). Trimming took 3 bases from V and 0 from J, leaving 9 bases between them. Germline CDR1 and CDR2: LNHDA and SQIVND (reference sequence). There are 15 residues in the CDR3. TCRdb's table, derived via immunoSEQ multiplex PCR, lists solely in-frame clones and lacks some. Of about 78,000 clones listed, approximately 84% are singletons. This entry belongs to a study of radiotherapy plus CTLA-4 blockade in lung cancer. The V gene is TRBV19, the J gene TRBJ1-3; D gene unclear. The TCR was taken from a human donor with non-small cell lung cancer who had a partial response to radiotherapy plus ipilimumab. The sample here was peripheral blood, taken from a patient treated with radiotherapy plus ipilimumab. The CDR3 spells CASSINEYSGNTIYF. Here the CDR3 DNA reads TGTGCCAGTAGTATCAACGAGTACTCTGGAAACACCATATATTTT.